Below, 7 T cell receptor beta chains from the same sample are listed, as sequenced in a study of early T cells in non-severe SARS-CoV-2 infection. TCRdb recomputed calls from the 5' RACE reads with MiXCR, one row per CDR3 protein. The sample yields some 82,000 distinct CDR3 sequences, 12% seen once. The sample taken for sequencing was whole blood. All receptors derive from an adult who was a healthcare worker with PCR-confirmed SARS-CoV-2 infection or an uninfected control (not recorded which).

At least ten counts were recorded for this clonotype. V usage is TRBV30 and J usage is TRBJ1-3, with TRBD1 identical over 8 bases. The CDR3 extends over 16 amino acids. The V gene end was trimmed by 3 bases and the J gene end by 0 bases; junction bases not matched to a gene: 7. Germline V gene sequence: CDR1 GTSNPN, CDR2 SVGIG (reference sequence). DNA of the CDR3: TGTGCCTGGAGCCCTACAGGGGGATCCTCTGGAAACACCATATATTTT. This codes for CAWSPTGGSSGNTIYF.

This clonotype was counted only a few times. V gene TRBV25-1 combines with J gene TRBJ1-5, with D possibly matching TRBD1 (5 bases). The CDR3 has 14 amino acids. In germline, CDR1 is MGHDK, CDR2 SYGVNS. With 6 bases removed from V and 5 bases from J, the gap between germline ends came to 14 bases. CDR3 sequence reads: CASSRGTGDQPQHF. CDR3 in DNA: TGTGCCAGCAGCCGAGGCACGGGGGATCAGCCCCAGCATTTT.

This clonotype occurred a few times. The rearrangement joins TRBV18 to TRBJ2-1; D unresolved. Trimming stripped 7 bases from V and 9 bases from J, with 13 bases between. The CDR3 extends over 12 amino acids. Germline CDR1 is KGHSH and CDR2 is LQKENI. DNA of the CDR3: TGTGCCAGCTTCTACTCTTCTAGTGAGCAGTTCTTC. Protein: CASFYSSSEQFF. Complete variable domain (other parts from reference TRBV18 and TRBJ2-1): NAGVMQNPRHLVRRRGQEARLRCSPMKGHSHVYWYRQLPEEGLKFMVYLQKENIIDESGMPKERFSAEFPKEGPSILRIQQVVRGDSAAYFCASFYSSSEQFFGPGTRLTVL.

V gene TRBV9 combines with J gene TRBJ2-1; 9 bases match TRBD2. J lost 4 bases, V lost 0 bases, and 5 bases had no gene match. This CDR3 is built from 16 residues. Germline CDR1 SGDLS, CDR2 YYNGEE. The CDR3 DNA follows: TGTGCCAGCAGCGTAGTTCCCCTAGCGGGATACAATGAGCAGTTCTTC. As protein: CASSVVPLAGYNEQFF.

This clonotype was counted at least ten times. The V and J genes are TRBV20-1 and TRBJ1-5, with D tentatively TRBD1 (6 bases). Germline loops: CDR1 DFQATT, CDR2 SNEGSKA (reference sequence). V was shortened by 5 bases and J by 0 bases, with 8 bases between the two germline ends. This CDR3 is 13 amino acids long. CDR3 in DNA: TGCAGTGCTCAGGGGTATAGCAATCAGCCCCAGCATTTT. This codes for CSAQGYSNQPQHF.

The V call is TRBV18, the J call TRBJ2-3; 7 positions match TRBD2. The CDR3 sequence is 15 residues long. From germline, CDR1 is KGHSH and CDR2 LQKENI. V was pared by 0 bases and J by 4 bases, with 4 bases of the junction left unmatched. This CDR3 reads CASSPPRLAADTQYF. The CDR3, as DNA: TGTGCCAGCTCACCACCGCGACTAGCAGCAGATACGCAGTATTTT.

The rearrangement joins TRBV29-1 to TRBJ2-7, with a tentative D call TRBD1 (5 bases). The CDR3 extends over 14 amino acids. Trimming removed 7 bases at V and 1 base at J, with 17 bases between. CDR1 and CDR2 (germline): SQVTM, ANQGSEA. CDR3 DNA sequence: TGCAGCGCTCGAACCAGGGCGTCATCCTACGAGCAGTACTTC. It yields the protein CSARTRASSYEQYF.